The entry below describes one TCR beta chain. This record comes from a study of blood T cells in healthy people across ages. As for the study in general: With template switching, about one barcoded beta molecule was captured per two T cells.

The CDR3 length is 14 residues. Germline CDR1 reads PRHDT; CDR2 reads FYEKMQ (reference sequence). Deletions cut 10 bases from V and 7 bases from J, with 20 bases between. A second PCR of about 7 to 12 cycles used a sample-barcoded 5' primer and a J-beta primer mix. TCRdb processed the 5' RACE reads anew with MiXCR; each CDR3 protein has one entry. The profile covers over a million distinct CDR3 sequences, with under 45% appearing a single time and approximately 17% taken by the ten largest. Input material: blood. The sequence derives from an older woman in good health. The chain is built from TRBV13 and TRBJ2-1; a possible D gene is TRBD2 (7 bases). DNA for the CDR3: TGTGCCAACCGGGGGGCGGGACAATTGAATGAGCAGTTCTTC. It is translated as CANRGAGQLNEQFF.